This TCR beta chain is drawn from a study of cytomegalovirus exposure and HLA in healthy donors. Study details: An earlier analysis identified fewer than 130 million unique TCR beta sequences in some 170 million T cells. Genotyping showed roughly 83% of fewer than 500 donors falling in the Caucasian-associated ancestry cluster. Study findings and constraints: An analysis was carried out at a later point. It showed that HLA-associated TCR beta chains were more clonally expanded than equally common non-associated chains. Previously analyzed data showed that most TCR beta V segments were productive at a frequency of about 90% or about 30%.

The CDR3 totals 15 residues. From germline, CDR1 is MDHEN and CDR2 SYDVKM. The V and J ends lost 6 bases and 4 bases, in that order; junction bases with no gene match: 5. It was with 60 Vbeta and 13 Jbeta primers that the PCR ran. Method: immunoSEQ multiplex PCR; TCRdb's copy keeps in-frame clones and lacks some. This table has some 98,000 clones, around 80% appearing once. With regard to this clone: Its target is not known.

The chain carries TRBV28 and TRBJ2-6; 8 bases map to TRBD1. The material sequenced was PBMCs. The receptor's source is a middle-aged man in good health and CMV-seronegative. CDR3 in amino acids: CASSPTGAGANVLTF. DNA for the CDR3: TGTGCCAGCAGCCCGACAGGGGCAGGGGCCAACGTCCTGACTTTC.